The 31 T cell receptor beta chains in this list originate from one sample, sequenced in a study of PD-1 blockade in classical Hodgkin lymphoma (dated by TCRdb to about 2020). Preparation of the library involved the immunoSEQ multiplex PCR assay. As stored in TCRdb, this immuneACCESS dataset retains in-frame rearrangements with V and J assigned. A fraction of the clones does not appear; measured against another copy, unresolved V genes explain less than half of the discrepancy, and the remainder lacks a known reason. The sample table holds around 20,000 clones, of which 86% were seen once. The top ten constitute roughly 14% of the sample. Explained via the paper, the time point label denotes: cycle 2 day 1 (C2D1) of nivolumab. Every trial patient had relapsed after autologous stem cell transplantation, and cohorts A, B and C differed in prior brentuximab vedotin exposure. Sequenced material: peripheral blood mononuclear cells (PBMCs), taken before the second cycle of nivolumab. These receptors all stem from a human donor with classical Hodgkin lymphoma.

The rearrangement joins TRBV18 to TRBJ1-2, with D maybe TRBD1 (6 bases). CDR3 length: 15 amino acids. Trimming took 1 base from V and 1 from J, leaving 10 bases between them. The germline V gene encodes CDR1 KGHSH and CDR2 LQKENI. CDR3 nucleotide sequence: TGTGCCAGCTCACCACAGACAGGACTTAACTATGGCTACACCTTC. The encoded protein is CASSPQTGLNYGYTF.

V gene TRBV5-1 combines with J gene TRBJ2-2, with TRBD2 as a possible D gene (5 bases). The V and J ends lost 4 bases and 7 bases respectively, with 17 bases between them. Germline CDR1 is SGHRS and CDR2 is YFSETQ. The CDR3 totals 15 residues. The CDR3 nucleotides read TGCGCCAGCAGCACCGACGGGAATCTTGGCGGGGAGCTGTTTTTT. This gives the protein CASSTDGNLGGELFF.

CDR3 sequence reads: CAWSVLGEPEGGNTIYF. DNA for the CDR3: TGTGCCTGGAGTGTATTGGGGGAACCGGAGGGTGGAAACACCATATATTTT. J is TRBJ1-3 and V is TRBV30; D perhaps matches TRBD1 (5 bases). Trimming took 0 bases from V and 3 from J, leaving 18 bases between them. The CDR3 has 17 residues. In germline, CDR1 is GTSNPN, CDR2 SVGIG (reference sequence).

The chain joins TRBV15 to TRBJ2-2; D is undetermined. Germline CDR1 reads LNHNV; CDR2 reads YYDKDF (reference sequence). This CDR3 spans 14 amino acids. Trimming left V 4 bases short and J 5 bases short, with 11 bases between. The CDR3 DNA is TGTGCCACCAGCAACCTGCTCGAGACCGGGGAGCTGTTTTTT. As protein: CATSNLLETGELFF. Complete variable domain (other parts from reference TRBV15 and TRBJ2-2): DAMVIQNPRYQVTQFGKPVTLSCSQTLNHNVMYWYQQKSSQAPKLLFHYYDKDFNNEADTPDNFQSRRPNTSFCFLDIRSPGLGDTAMYLCATSNLLETGELFFGEGSRLTVL.

The V gene is TRBV5-1, the J gene TRBJ1-2; D may be TRBD1 (5 bases). Trimming shortened V by 4 bases and J by 1 base, and 8 bases separated the two germline ends. The CDR3 sequence is 13 residues long. Per germline, CDR1 SGHRS and CDR2 YFSETQ. As DNA, the CDR3 is TGCGCCAGCAGCGCGGGACTTAACTATGGCTACACCTTC. This sequence encodes CASSAGLNYGYTF.

The chain combines TRBV7-9 with TRBJ1-5; TRBD1 agrees at 7 bases. There are 15 residues in the CDR3. Germline assignment: CDR1 SEHNR and CDR2 FQNEAQ (reference sequence). Unmatched junction bases numbered 4, after V lost 5 bases and J lost 0 bases. The CDR3 sequence is CASSPQGNSNQPQHF. The CDR3 nucleotides are TGTGCCAGCAGCCCACAGGGGAATAGCAATCAGCCCCAGCATTTT.

This clone appeared a few times. This chain connects TRBV5-1 to TRBJ1-1; D possibly corresponds to TRBD1 (6 bases). Trimming shortened V by 4 bases and J by 4 bases, and 11 bases separated the two germline ends. This CDR3 contains 13 residues. Germline assignment: CDR1 SGHRS and CDR2 YFSETQ. CDR3: CASSPQGGTEAFF. DNA for the CDR3: TGCGCCAGCAGCCCGCAAGGGGGCACTGAAGCTTTCTTT.

The chain combines TRBV7-6 with TRBJ2-3; D is undetermined. CDR3 length: 15 amino acids. Trimming took 5 bases from V and 2 from J, leaving 14 bases between them. In germline, CDR1 is SGHVS, CDR2 FNYEAQ. The CDR3 sequence is CASSDGPTITDTQYF. Written as DNA, the CDR3 is TGTGCCAGCAGCGACGGGCCTACTATCACAGATACGCAGTATTTT. The complete variable domain, with remaining parts taken from reference TRBV7-6 and TRBJ2-3, reads GAGVSQSPRYKVTKRGQDVALRCDPISGHVSLYWYRQALGQGPEFLTYFNYEAQQDKSGLPNDRFSAERPEGSISTLTIQRTEQRDSAMYRCASSDGPTITDTQYFGPGTRLTVL.

This chain joins TRBV7-9 and TRBJ1-1; D gene unclear. This CDR3 region has 14 residues. CDR1 and CDR2 (germline): SEHNR, FQNEAQ (reference sequence). V was shortened by 6 bases and J by 0 bases, with 11 bases between the two germline ends. CDR3: CASRTDLLNTEAFF. Here the CDR3 DNA reads TGTGCCAGCAGGACCGACCTGCTGAACACTGAAGCTTTCTTT.

The chain has TRBV5-1 and TRBJ2-3; the match to TRBD2 covers 9 bases. The CDR3 consists of 14 residues. The V and J ends lost 6 bases and 14 bases, in that order; junction bases with no gene match: 16. From germline, CDR1 is SGHRS and CDR2 YFSETQ. CDR3 loop: CASTTGPELAGAYF. The CDR3 DNA sequence: TGCGCCAGCACCACGGGCCCCGAATTAGCGGGGGCGTATTTT.

This clone was seen a single time. V is TRBV7-9 and J is TRBJ2-7, with D possibly being TRBD1 (5 bases). Germline V gene sequence: CDR1 SEHNR, CDR2 FQNEAQ (reference sequence). Trimming removed 5 bases from V and 5 bases from J, with 19 bases in between. The CDR3 has 15 residues. The CDR3 nucleotides read TGTGCCAGCAGCCAAGACCTTACCAGGGCCCACGAGCAGTACTTC. Residues: CASSQDLTRAHEQYF. Together with reference TRBV7-9 and TRBJ2-7, the CDR3 gives the full variable domain: DTGVSQNPRHKITKRGQNVTFRCDPISEHNRLYWYRQTLGQGPEFLTYFQNEAQLEKSRLLSDRFSAERPKGSFSTLEIQRTEQGDSAMYLCASSQDLTRAHEQYFGPGTRLTVT.

This clone is labeled medium-sized. This chain uses TRBV11-3 with TRBJ2-1; D is possibly TRBD1 (5 bases). Germline assignment: CDR1 SGHNT and CDR2 YENEEA. The CDR3 loop spans 13 amino acids. Trimming stripped 2 bases from V and 8 bases from J, with 10 bases between. DNA for the CDR3: TGTGCCAGCAGCTTACCACCAGGGCATGAGCAGTTCTTC. It translates to CASSLPPGHEQFF.

This chain connects TRBV9 to TRBJ2-1; TRBD2 matches at 14 bases. V lost 0 bases and J lost 4; bases outside the gene matches: 3. There are 17 residues in the CDR3. CDR1 SGDLS and CDR2 YYNGEE come from the germline V gene. CDR3 sequence reads: CASSVDGTSGGYNEQFF. The CDR3 bases are TGTGCCAGCAGCGTAGACGGGACTAGCGGGGGATACAATGAGCAGTTCTTC.

The sample holds a few counts of this clone. The V call is TRBV19, the J call TRBJ1-1, with D uncertain. Germline CDR1 and CDR2: LNHDA and SQIVND (reference sequence). V shed 5 bases and J shed 11 bases, with 18 bases lying between them. This CDR3 region has 13 residues. DNA of the CDR3: TGTGCCAGTAGTCCTGGGTTGAAACGCGCGGCTTTCTTT. It is translated as CASSPGLKRAAFF.

The rearrangement joins TRBV14 to TRBJ2-2; D is tentatively TRBD1 or TRBD2 (5 bases each). The CDR3 is made up of 13 amino acids. The germline V gene has CDR1 SGHDN and CDR2 FVKESK. Trimming removed 4 bases from V and 4 bases from J, with 7 bases in between. As DNA, the CDR3 is TGTGCCAGCAGCCGGGGGAGCACCGGGGAGCTGTTTTTT. It translates to CASSRGSTGELFF.

The J gene is TRBJ1-5, the V gene TRBV10-3; D is ambiguous. The CDR3 is 15 residues long. CDR1 ENHRY and CDR2 SYGVKD come from the germline V gene. V lost 3 bases and J 4 bases, leaving 13 bases between the germline ends. For the CDR3, the DNA is TGTGCCATCAGTGACTACTGGACGGTTAATCAGCCCCAGCATTTT. Translating it yields CAISDYWTVNQPQHF.

The chain combines TRBV9 with TRBJ1-2; D is possibly TRBD1 (5 bases). Germline V gene data show CDR1 as SGDLS and CDR2 as YYNGEE. The CDR3 spans 14 residues. Trimming removed 4 bases at V and 4 bases at J, with 14 bases between. In DNA, the CDR3 is TGTGCCAGCAGCCCTCGAGAGGGGTCCTATGGCTACACCTTC. As protein: CASSPREGSYGYTF.

The gene calls are TRBV10-3 and TRBJ2-4; D might be TRBD2 (6 bases). CDR3 length: 17 residues. The V gene's germline CDR1 is ENHRY and CDR2 SYGVKD. Trimming took off 3 bases at V and 0 bases at J, with 15 bases between the two ends. In nucleotides, the CDR3 is TGTGCCATCAGTGACCCCACAGGAGGGATAGCCAAAAACATTCAGTACTTC. Translation gives CAISDPTGGIAKNIQYF.

In this sample, this clone turned up once. The rearrangement joins TRBV5-1 to TRBJ2-3; 9 bases match TRBD2. The germline V gene has CDR1 SGHRS and CDR2 YFSETQ. This CDR3 contains 16 residues. The J segment lost 6 bases and the V segment lost 0 bases, leaving 8 bases of the junction unmatched. CDR3 sequence (DNA): TGCGCCAGCAGCTTGGATAGCGGGGGCCGTGGGGATACGCAGTATTTT. This sequence encodes CASSLDSGGRGDTQYF.

This sequence joins TRBV5-1 and TRBJ2-2; 8 bases match TRBD2. V dropped 4 bases and J dropped 2; count of bases not matched to a gene: 10. The CDR3 contains 17 residues. CDR1 SGHRS and CDR2 YFSETQ come from the germline V gene. CDR3 DNA sequence: TGCGCCAGCAGCCCTTCCCCCCTAGCGGGCAACACCGGGGAGCTGTTTTTT. Translated: CASSPSPLAGNTGELFF.

This clone showed up just a few times. The V and J genes are TRBV5-1 and TRBJ2-1; TRBD1 aligns across 7 bases. The CDR3 runs to 15 residues. The germline V gene has CDR1 SGHRS and CDR2 YFSETQ. The V segment lost 5 bases and the J segment 2 bases; nucleotides outside the gene matches: 7. The CDR3 protein is CASSEQGITYNEQFF. Written as DNA, the CDR3 is TGCGCCAGCAGTGAACAGGGGATCACCTACAATGAGCAGTTCTTC.

The rearrangement joins TRBV7-9 to TRBJ2-7; TRBD1 matches at 7 bases. Germline V CDR1 and CDR2: SEHNR, FQNEAQ (reference sequence). The CDR3 is 14 residues long. Unmatched junction bases numbered 8, after V lost 6 bases and J lost 3 bases. The CDR3 region is CASSLSGGSYEQYF. The CDR3, as DNA: TGTGCCAGCAGTTTGTCAGGGGGTAGCTACGAGCAGTACTTC.

This sequence joins TRBV18 and TRBJ1-5; the match to TRBD1 covers 8 bases. V was clipped by 2 bases and J by 6 bases; unmatched bases: 3. This CDR3 spans 14 amino acids. CDR1 KGHSH and CDR2 LQKENI come from the germline V gene. In DNA form, the CDR3 reads TGTGCCAGCTCACCAGGGCAGGGGGCTCAGCCCCAGCATTTT. Amino acids: CASSPGQGAQPQHF.

The V gene is TRBV6-5, the J gene TRBJ1-6; 7 bases map to TRBD1. Germline V gene lookup returns CDR1 MNHEY and CDR2 SVGAGI. Germline trimming cut 6 bases from V and 6 bases from J; bases unmatched to any gene: 5. This CDR3 contains 14 residues. DNA of the CDR3: TGTGCCAGCAGGGACAGGTGGCCTAATTCACCCCTCCACTTT. Translated, it gives CASRDRWPNSPLHF.

This chain joins TRBV2 and TRBJ2-4, with TRBD2 as a possible D gene (6 bases). The CDR3 sequence is 16 residues long. V was trimmed by 4 bases and J by 0 bases, leaving 13 bases between them. The germline CDR1 and CDR2 sequences are SNHLY and FYNNEI. The CDR3 nucleotides are TGTGCCAGCAGTGGTCCCGGGACTTTAGCCAAAAACATTCAGTACTTC. As protein: CASSGPGTLAKNIQYF.

CDR3: CASSQEAGNSGNTIYF. The DNA of the CDR3 is TGTGCCAGCAGCCAAGAGGCCGGAAACTCTGGAAACACCATATATTTT. The chain uses TRBV4-2 and TRBJ1-3, with D hard to call. This CDR3 region has 16 residues. The V and J ends lost 0 bases and 0 bases respectively, with 9 bases between them. The germline V gene has CDR1 LGHNA and CDR2 YNFKEQ.

The gene calls are TRBV7-2 and TRBJ2-5, with 10 bases aligning to TRBD2. V shed 1 base and J 5 bases; nucleotides not matched to a gene: 7. Germline V gene data show CDR1 as SGHTA and CDR2 as FQGNSA. The CDR3 length is 16 residues. In DNA, the CDR3 is TGTGCCAGCAGCTTAGGTCTAGCGGGGGCTGGGGAGACCCAGTACTTC. This sequence encodes CASSLGLAGAGETQYF.

This rearrangement joins TRBV9 to TRBJ2-1; TRBD2 aligns across 9 bases. The CDR3 has 16 residues. Germline V gives CDR1 SGDLS, CDR2 YYNGEE. V shed 1 base, J shed 6 bases, and the junction held 8 bases outside the gene matches. DNA for the CDR3: TGTGCCAGCAGCGTAATGGGTAGCGGGGGTTCCAATGAGCAGTTCTTC. It translates to CASSVMGSGGSNEQFF.

This clone has just a few counts. The J gene is TRBJ1-2, the V gene TRBV7-9, with TRBD1 matching over 11 bases. There are 14 residues in the CDR3. From germline, CDR1 is SEHNR and CDR2 FQNEAQ (reference sequence). The junction had 2 bases not matched to a gene; V was cut back by 4 bases and J by 4 bases. CDR3: CASSSGTGGYGYTF. CDR3 DNA: TGTGCCAGCAGCTCCGGGACAGGGGGCTATGGCTACACCTTC.

V usage is TRBV7-2 and J usage is TRBJ2-3; 7 positions match TRBD2. V was pared by 0 bases and J by 3 bases, with 3 bases of the junction left unmatched. The CDR3 is made up of 15 amino acids. CDR1 is SGHTA, CDR2 FQGNSA, per germline. The CDR3 sequence is CASSLASSGTDTQYF. The CDR3 DNA reads TGTGCCAGCAGCTTAGCGTCTAGCGGAACAGATACGCAGTATTTT.

The rearrangement joins TRBV6-5 to TRBJ2-7; 7 bases are shared with TRBD1. The CDR3 is 13 residues long. CDR1 is MNHEY, CDR2 SVGAGI, per germline. V dropped 5 bases and J dropped 1; count of bases not matched to a gene: 2. The CDR3 nucleotides are TGTGCCAGCAGTGGGGGACAGTCCTACGAGCAGTACTTC. Translating it yields CASSGGQSYEQYF.